This T cell receptor beta chain derives from a study of cytotoxic CD8 clonotypes in ibrutinib-treated CLL. Looking at the study overall: Across the patients, about a dozen were relapsed/refractory, roughly 14 treatment-naive and 17 to 18 IGHV unmutated. Responses: about 25 partial, 2 complete; after median approximately 70 months, approximately 15 stayed remitted, approximately twelve progressed.

Produced via immunoSEQ multiplex PCR; TCRdb's table is partial and in-frame only. The sample includes 250,000 or so clones, less than 75% of them seen just once. The TCR originated in a human donor with chronic lymphocytic leukemia. The input for sequencing was PBMCs, taken after 24 months of ibrutinib treatment.

The CDR3 region has the DNA TGTGCCACCCGACAGCTGGGGCTCGGGGAGCTGTTTTTT. Its translation is CATRQLGLGELFF. V and J are TRBV27 and TRBJ2-2, with D perhaps matching TRBD1 (5 bases). The CDR3 contains 13 residues. The germline V gene encodes CDR1 MNHEY and CDR2 SMNVEV (reference sequence). V lost 10 bases, J lost 7 bases, and 16 bases lay in between.